A single sample gave rise to the 14 T cell receptor beta chains below, sequenced in a study of Tregs in tolerant kidney transplant recipients. Libraries were prepared by immunoSEQ multiplex PCR; TCRdb keeps only in-frame clonotypes and omits some of them. The sample contains 90,000 to 130,000 clones, around 87% of which appear only once. Sequences were derived from CD4+ T cells from blood, sampled before the transplant. The receptors shown here come from a human donor who received a combined kidney and bone marrow transplant.

This sequence joins TRBV7-2 and TRBJ2-5, with D perhaps TRBD2 (6 bases). The CDR3 has 14 amino acids. Trimming pared 0 bases from V and 1 base from J, leaving 6 bases between. Germline CDR1 reads SGHTA; CDR2 reads FQGNSA. CDR3 in DNA: TGTGCCAGCAGCTTAGCGGGGGGCCAAGAGACCCAGTACTTC. It specifies CASSLAGGQETQYF. Based on the CDR3 plus reference TRBV7-2 and TRBJ2-5, the full variable domain is GAGVSQSPSNKVTEKGKDVELRCDPISGHTALYWYRQSLGQGLEFLIYFQGNSAPDKSGLPSDRFSAERTGGSVSTLTIQRTQQEDSAVYLCASSLAGGQETQYFGPGTRLLVL.

J is TRBJ1-2 and V is TRBV19; D unclear. V was shortened by 5 bases and J by 4 bases, with 17 bases between the two germline ends. The V gene's germline CDR1 is LNHDA and CDR2 SQIVND (reference sequence). This CDR3 region has 15 residues. CDR3 loop: CASSPPPVPSYGYTF. DNA for the CDR3: TGTGCCAGTAGTCCCCCCCCGGTACCCTCCTATGGCTACACCTTC.

This chain joins TRBV15 and TRBJ2-7, with D perhaps TRBD2 (5 bases). Germline V gene lookup returns CDR1 LNHNV and CDR2 YYDKDF (reference sequence). The CDR3 spans 16 residues. Trimming took 0 bases from V and 2 from J, leaving 14 bases between them. The CDR3 DNA follows: TGTGCCACCAGCAGAGAACTGGTCGGGGTAACCTACGAGCAGTACTTC. Its protein is CATSRELVGVTYEQYF.

V usage is TRBV7-6 and J usage is TRBJ2-2; the D is unclear. The CDR3 extends over 14 amino acids. V lost 5 bases, J lost 6 bases, and 13 bases lay in between. CDR1 and CDR2 (germline): SGHVS, FNYEAQ. As DNA, the CDR3 is TGTGCCAGCAGCCTCCAGGATCCCCCCGGGGAGCTGTTTTTT. Protein product: CASSLQDPPGELFF. Full variable domain (outside the CDR3, taken from reference TRBV7-6 and TRBJ2-2): GAGVSQSPRYKVTKRGQDVALRCDPISGHVSLYWYRQALGQGPEFLTYFNYEAQQDKSGLPNDRFSAERPEGSISTLTIQRTEQRDSAMYRCASSLQDPPGELFFGEGSRLTVL.

The chain is built from TRBV7-9 and TRBJ1-2; D ambiguous. The CDR3 length is 18 residues. V was cut by 1 base and J by 0 bases, with 18 bases left in between. Germline CDR1 reads SEHNR; CDR2 reads FQNEAQ (reference sequence). The CDR3 protein is CASSLGSGRRASNYGYTF. For the CDR3, the DNA is TGTGCCAGCAGCTTAGGTTCCGGACGGCGGGCCTCTAACTATGGCTACACCTTC.

The CDR3 DNA reads as TGTGCCTGGAGGAAGGACAGGGGTAACAATGAGCAGTTCTTC. Translation: CAWRKDRGNNEQFF. The chain has TRBV30 and TRBJ2-1; 9 positions match TRBD1. V shed 3 bases and J 5 bases; nucleotides not matched to a gene: 5. The germline V gene has CDR1 GTSNPN and CDR2 SVGIG (reference sequence). This CDR3 has 14 residues.

The CDR3: CASSPMTGIAGELFF. The CDR3 DNA sequence: TGTGCCAGCTCACCTATGACAGGGATCGCCGGGGAGCTGTTTTTT. This chain connects TRBV18 to TRBJ2-2; 7 nucleotides agree with TRBD1. The J segment lost 6 bases and the V segment lost 3 bases, leaving 7 bases of the junction unmatched. Germline CDR1 KGHSH, CDR2 LQKENI. CDR3 length equals 15 residues.

On this clone: One end of the junction is discordant with germline, which a read error may explain. This chain links TRBV19 with TRBJ2-3, with a possible D match to TRBD2 (6 bases). CDR1 and CDR2 (germline): LNHDA, SQIVND (reference sequence). This CDR3 region has 12 residues. The DNA for the CDR3 is TGTGCCAGTAGTAACCAGGACTACGGTTGGAATTTT. This encodes CASSNQDYGWNF.

CDR3 loop: CSVLTHTDTQYF. CDR3 DNA: TGCAGCGTTCTGACACACACAGATACGCAGTATTTT. The chain carries TRBV29-1 and TRBJ2-3, with D hard to call. From germline, CDR1 is SQVTM and CDR2 ANQGSEA. This CDR3 has 12 amino acids. The ends were cut back, 5 bases at V and 2 bases at J, with 8 bases in the middle.

The chain has TRBV6-4 and TRBJ2-3, with 14 bases fitting TRBD2. V lost 6 bases, J lost 4 bases, and 6 bases stayed unmatched. CDR1 is MRHNA and CDR2 is SNTAGT in the germline V gene. CDR3 size: 16 residues. The CDR3 region has the DNA TGTGCCAGCAGCCTGTCGGGACTAGCGGGAGCAGATACGCAGTATTTT. Translating gives CASSLSGLAGADTQYF.

The chain combines TRBV11-3 with TRBJ2-1, with 8 positions matching TRBD2. Germline V gives CDR1 SGHNT, CDR2 YENEEA. Trimming removed 8 bases from V and 5 bases from J; junction bases left unmatched: 8. CDR3 length: 14 residues. The CDR3 loop is CASHTSGLNNEQFF. In nucleotides, the CDR3 is TGTGCCAGCCATACTAGCGGACTAAACAATGAGCAGTTCTTC.

The rearrangement links TRBV7-2 to TRBJ1-5; tentatively, D is TRBD1 (6 bases). The ends were cut back, 5 bases at V and 6 bases at J, with 17 bases in the middle. Germline loops: CDR1 SGHTA, CDR2 FQGNSA. This CDR3 has 15 amino acids. CDR3 nucleotide sequence: TGTGCCAGCAGCCCCAGGGGAGGGAGCGTTCAGCCCCAGCATTTT. This sequence encodes CASSPRGGSVQPQHF.

This chain uses TRBV7-9 with TRBJ2-7; weak D call: TRBD1 (6 bases). Per the germline V gene, CDR1 is SEHNR and CDR2 is FQNEAQ (reference sequence). Trimming pared 5 bases from V and 4 bases from J, leaving 9 bases between. The CDR3 covers 12 residues. In nucleotides, the CDR3 is TGTGCCAGCAGCAACAGGGAATACGAGCAGTACTTC. This translates into CASSNREYEQYF.

The genes are TRBV2 and TRBJ2-3; D is unresolved. The V gene lost 6 bases and the J gene lost 6 bases, with 10 bases spanning the gap. Germline CDR1 is SNHLY and CDR2 is FYNNEI. CDR3 size: 12 residues. The CDR3 bases are TGTGCCAGCAGGGCCACCCTTGATACGCAGTATTTT. This codes for CASRATLDTQYF. Full variable domain (missing parts from reference TRBV2 and TRBJ2-3): EPEVTQTPSHQVTQMGQEVILRCVPISNHLYFYWYRQILGQKVEFLVSFYNNEISEKSEIFDDQFSVERPDGSNFTLKIRSTKLEDSAMYFCASRATLDTQYFGPGTRLTVL.